The source of this T cell receptor (beta chain) is a study of T-cell memory formation after mild COVID-19. For the study at large: Largely, the TCR clusters proved donor specific. Study results and limitations: Clones that shrank (day 15 to 85) were balanced CD4/CD8, whereas later expanders leaned CD4+.

This clonotype came up a few times. Its antigen remains unknown. Researchers used 5'RACE with constant-segment primers to make TCR alpha and TCR beta cDNA libraries that carry sample barcodes and UMIs. TCRdb independently ran MiXCR on the 5' RACE reads; one entry per CDR3 protein. The repertoire holds 400,000 to 500,000 distinct CDR3 sequences, 20% seen once, with 7.5% to 9.5% in the top ten. Germline V CDR1 and CDR2: SGHTA, FQGNSA. V was shortened by 11 bases and J by 1 base, with 8 bases between the two germline ends. The CDR3 covers 11 residues. Sequencing was carried out using PBMCs or a T cell subset sorted from them (not recorded which). The TCR sequence derives from an adult woman who had mild COVID-19 (a few samples of this study predate the infection). Cell type and time point are not known. The J gene is TRBJ1-1, the V gene TRBV7-2; no firm D call. The CDR3 region has the DNA TGTGCCGGGTATAAGAACACTGAAGCTTTCTTT. This translates into CAGYKNTEAFF.